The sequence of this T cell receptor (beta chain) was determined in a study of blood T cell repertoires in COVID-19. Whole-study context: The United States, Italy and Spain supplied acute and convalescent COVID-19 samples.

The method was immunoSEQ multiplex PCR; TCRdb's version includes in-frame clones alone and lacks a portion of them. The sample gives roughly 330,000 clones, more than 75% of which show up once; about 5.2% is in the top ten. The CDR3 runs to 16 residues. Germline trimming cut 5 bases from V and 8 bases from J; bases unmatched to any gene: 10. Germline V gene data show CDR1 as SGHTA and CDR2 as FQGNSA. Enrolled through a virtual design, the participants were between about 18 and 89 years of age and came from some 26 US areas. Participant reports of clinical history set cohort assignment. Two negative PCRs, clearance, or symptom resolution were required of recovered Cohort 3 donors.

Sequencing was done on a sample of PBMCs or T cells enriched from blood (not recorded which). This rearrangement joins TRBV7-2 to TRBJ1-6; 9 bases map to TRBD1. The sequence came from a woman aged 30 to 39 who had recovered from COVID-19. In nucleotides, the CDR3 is TGTGCCAGCAGCCAGACAACAGGGGGCTCATATTCACCCCTCCACTTT. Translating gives CASSQTTGGSYSPLHF.